Detailed here is one T cell receptor beta chain. Deletions cut 7 bases from V and 2 bases from J, with 12 bases between. This CDR3 spans 13 amino acids. Per the germline V gene, CDR1 is LNHNV and CDR2 is YYDKDF (reference sequence). This record belongs to a study of blood T cell repertoires in COVID-19. TCRdb keeps only in-frame clones here, not all; method: immunoSEQ multiplex PCR. There are about 60,000 clones in the sample; roughly 87% occur only once, and roughly 9.1% lies in the top ten. The chain couples TRBV15 to TRBJ2-7, with D unclear. Sequencing input: peripheral blood. This sequence originates from a human donor with acute or convalescent COVID-19. The donor label of this sample is uncertain. The CDR3 is CATNRGKTYEQYF. The CDR3 bases are TGTGCCACCAATCGCGGCAAAACCTACGAGCAGTACTTC.